This T cell receptor (beta chain) was obtained from a study of spatial heterogeneity in lung cancer. This clonotype was picked up a small number of times. Stated time point: sample taken at primary tumor resection. Donation came from 70 or so patients with untreated early-stage non-small cell lung cancer. Germline loops: CDR1 SGHTA, CDR2 FQGNSA. The V end lost 1 base, the J end lost 4 bases, and 8 bases lay between the germline ends. CDR3 length equals 13 residues. Each CDR3 protein gets one entry after TCRdb re-called the 5' RACE reads with MiXCR. The sample consists of more than 80,000 distinct CDR3 sequences, approximately 12% of them appearing once.

The sequence was collected from a male donor with early-stage non-small cell lung cancer. This rearrangement joins TRBV7-2 to TRBJ2-7; D uncertain. This specimen was PBMCs, taken at surgery. In nucleotides, the CDR3 is TGTGCCAGCAGCTTAGAGTCTATTTACGAGCAGTACTTC. It specifies CASSLESIYEQYF.